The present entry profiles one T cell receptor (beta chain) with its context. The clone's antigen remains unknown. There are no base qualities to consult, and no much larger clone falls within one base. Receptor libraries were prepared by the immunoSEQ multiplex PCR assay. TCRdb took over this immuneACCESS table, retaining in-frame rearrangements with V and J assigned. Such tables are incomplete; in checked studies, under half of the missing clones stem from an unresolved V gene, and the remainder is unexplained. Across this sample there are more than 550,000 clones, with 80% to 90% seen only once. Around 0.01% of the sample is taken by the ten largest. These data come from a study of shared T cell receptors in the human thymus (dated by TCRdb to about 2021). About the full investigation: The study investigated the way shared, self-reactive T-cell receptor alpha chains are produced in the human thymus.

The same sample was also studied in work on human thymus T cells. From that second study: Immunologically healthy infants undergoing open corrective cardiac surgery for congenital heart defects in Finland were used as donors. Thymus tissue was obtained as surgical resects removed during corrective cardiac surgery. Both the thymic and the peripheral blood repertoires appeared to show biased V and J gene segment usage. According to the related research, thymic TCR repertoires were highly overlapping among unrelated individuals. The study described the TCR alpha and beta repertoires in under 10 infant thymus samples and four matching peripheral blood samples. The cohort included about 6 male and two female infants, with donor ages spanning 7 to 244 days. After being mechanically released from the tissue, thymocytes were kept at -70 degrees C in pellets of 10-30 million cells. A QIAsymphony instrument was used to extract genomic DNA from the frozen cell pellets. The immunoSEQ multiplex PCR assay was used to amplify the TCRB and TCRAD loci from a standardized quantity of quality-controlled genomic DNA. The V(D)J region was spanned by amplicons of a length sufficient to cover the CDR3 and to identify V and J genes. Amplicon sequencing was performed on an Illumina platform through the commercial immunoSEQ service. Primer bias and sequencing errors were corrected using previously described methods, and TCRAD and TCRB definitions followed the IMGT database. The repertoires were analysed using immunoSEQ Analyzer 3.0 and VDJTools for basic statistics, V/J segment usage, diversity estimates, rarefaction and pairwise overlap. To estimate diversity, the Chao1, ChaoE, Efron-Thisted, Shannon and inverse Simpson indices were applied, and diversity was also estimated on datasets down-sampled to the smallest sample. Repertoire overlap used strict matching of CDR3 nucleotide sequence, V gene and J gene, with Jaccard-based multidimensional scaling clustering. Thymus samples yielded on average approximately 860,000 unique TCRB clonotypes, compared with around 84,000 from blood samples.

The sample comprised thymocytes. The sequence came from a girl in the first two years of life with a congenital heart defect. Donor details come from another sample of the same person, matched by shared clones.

The DNA sequence follows: TGCGCCAGCAGCTTGGACGGAGAGAGCAATCAGCCCCAGCATTTT. This translates into CASSLDGESNQPQHF. The chain uses TRBV5-1 and TRBJ1-5; a confident D gene designation cannot be given. CDR1 SGHRS and CDR2 YFSETQ were looked up in the germline V gene. The CDR3 starts with the cysteine, ends with the phenylalanine, and has 15 residues. Just CDR3 DNA is preserved here, 45 bases in frame from base 1. V and J lose 0 bases and 1 base, and a span of 8 bases separates them.